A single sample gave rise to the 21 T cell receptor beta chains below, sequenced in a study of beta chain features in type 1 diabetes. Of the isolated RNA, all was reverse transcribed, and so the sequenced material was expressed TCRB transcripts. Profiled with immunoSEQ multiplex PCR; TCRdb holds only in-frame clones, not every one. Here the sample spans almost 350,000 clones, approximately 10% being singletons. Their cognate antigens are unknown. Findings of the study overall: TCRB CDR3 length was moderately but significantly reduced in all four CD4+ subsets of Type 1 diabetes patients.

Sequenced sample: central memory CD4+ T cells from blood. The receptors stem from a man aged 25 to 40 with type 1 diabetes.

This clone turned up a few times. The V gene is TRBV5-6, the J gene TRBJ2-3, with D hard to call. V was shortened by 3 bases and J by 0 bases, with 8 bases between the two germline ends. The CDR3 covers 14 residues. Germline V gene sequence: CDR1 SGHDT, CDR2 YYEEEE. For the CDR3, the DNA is TGTGCCAGCAGCTCTTCCCCCAGCACAGATACGCAGTATTTT. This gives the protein CASSSSPSTDTQYF.

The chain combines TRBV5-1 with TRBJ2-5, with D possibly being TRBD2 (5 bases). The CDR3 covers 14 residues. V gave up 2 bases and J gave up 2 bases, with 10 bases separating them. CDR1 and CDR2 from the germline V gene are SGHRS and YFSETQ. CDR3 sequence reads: CASSFLRVQETQYF. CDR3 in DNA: TGCGCCAGCAGCTTCCTGAGGGTACAAGAGACCCAGTACTTC.

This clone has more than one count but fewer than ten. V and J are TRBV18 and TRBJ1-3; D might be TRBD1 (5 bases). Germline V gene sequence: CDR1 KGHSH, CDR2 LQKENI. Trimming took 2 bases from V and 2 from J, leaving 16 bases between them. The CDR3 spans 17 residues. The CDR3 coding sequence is TGTGCCAGCTCACCATACCGGGACGGACGACCTGGAAACACCATATATTTT. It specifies CASSPYRDGRPGNTIYF.

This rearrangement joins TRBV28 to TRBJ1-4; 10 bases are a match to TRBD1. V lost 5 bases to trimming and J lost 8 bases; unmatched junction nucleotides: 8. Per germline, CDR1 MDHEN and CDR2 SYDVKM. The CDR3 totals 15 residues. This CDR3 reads CASSIAGTGDEKLFF. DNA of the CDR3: TGTGCCAGCAGTATAGCCGGGACAGGGGACGAAAAACTGTTTTTT.

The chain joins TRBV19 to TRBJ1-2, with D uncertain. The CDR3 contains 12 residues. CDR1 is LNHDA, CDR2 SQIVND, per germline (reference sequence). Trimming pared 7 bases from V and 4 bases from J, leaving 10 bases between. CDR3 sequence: CASNRDSYGYTF. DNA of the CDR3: TGTGCCAGTAATCGGGATTCCTATGGCTACACCTTC.

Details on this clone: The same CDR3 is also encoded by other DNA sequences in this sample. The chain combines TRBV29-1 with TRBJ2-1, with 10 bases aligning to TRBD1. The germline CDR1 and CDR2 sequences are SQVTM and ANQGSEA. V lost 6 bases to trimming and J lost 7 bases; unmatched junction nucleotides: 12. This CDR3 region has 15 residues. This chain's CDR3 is CSVSTPGQGSNEQFF. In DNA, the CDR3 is TGCAGCGTGTCTACGCCGGGACAGGGGAGTAATGAGCAGTTCTTC.

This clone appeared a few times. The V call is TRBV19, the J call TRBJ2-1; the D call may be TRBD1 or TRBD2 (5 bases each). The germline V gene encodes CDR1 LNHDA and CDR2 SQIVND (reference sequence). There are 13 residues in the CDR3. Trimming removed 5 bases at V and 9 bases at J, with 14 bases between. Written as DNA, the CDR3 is TGTGCCAGTAGTCCCAGGATGGGGGTTGAGCAGTTCTTC. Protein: CASSPRMGVEQFF.

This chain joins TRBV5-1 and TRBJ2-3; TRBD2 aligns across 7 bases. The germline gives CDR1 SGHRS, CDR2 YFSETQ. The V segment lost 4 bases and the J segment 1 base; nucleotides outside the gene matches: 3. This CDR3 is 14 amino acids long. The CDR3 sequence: CASSRSGGTDTQYF. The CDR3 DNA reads TGCGCCAGCAGCCGGAGCGGGGGCACAGATACGCAGTATTTT.

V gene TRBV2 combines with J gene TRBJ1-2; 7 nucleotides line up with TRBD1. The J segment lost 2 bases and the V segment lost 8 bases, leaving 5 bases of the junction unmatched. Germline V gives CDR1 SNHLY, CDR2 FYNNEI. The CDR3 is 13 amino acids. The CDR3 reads CASSTQGNYGYTF. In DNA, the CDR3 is TGTGCCAGCTCAACACAGGGGAACTATGGCTACACCTTC. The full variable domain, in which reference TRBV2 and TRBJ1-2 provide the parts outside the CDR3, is EPEVTQTPSHQVTQMGQEVILRCVPISNHLYFYWYRQILGQKVEFLVSFYNNEISEKSEIFDDQFSVERPDGSNFTLKIRSTKLEDSAMYFCASSTQGNYGYTFGSGTRLTVV.

The CDR3 coding sequence is TGTGCCAGCAGCCCCGGGGCGAGCTATGGCTACACCTTC. Translating gives CASSPGASYGYTF. The rearrangement joins TRBV27 to TRBJ1-2; TRBD1 is a possible D gene (5 bases). The ends were cut back, 6 bases at V and 4 bases at J, with 12 bases in the middle. CDR3 length equals 13 residues. CDR1 and CDR2 from the germline V gene are MNHEY and SMNVEV (reference sequence).

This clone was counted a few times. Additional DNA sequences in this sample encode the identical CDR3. The DNA for the CDR3 is TGTGCCAGCAGCTTAGATCGCGAAAAACTGTTTTTT. It specifies CASSLDREKLFF. The genes are TRBV11-2 and TRBJ1-4; D is unresolved. Germline V gene lookup returns CDR1 SGHAT and CDR2 FQNNGV. Trimming stripped 0 bases from V and 8 bases from J, with 4 bases between. The CDR3 has 12 amino acids.

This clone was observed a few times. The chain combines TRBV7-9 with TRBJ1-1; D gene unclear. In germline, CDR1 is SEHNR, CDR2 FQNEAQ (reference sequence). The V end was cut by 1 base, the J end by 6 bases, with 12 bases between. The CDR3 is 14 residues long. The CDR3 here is CASSLGTTLSEAFF. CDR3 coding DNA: TGTGCCAGCAGCTTAGGCACGACACTATCTGAAGCTTTCTTT.

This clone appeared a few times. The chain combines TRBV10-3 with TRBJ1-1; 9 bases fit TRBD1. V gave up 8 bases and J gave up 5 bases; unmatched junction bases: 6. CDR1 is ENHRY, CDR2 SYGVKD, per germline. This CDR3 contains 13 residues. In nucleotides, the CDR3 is TGTGCCATCGACAGGGGGGCAGGGACTGAAGCTTTCTTT. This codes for CAIDRGAGTEAFF.

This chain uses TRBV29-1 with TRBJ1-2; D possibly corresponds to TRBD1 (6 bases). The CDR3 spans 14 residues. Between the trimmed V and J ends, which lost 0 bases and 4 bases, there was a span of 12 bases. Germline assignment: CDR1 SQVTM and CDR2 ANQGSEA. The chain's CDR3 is CSVEDHKGGYGYTF. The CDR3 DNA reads TGCAGCGTTGAAGATCATAAGGGGGGCTATGGCTACACCTTC.

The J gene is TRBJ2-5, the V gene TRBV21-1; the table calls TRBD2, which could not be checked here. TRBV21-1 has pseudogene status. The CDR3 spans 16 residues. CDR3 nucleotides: TGTGCCAGCAGCGCCCCGGCGGGGGCGCCCCAAGAGACCCAGTACTTC. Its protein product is CASSAPAGAPQETQYF.

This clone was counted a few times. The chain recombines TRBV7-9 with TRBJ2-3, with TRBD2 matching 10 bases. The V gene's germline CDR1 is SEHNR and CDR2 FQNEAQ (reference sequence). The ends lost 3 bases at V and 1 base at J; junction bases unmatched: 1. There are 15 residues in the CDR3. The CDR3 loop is CASSFTSGGTDTQYF. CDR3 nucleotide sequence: TGTGCCAGCAGCTTTACTAGCGGGGGCACAGATACGCAGTATTTT.

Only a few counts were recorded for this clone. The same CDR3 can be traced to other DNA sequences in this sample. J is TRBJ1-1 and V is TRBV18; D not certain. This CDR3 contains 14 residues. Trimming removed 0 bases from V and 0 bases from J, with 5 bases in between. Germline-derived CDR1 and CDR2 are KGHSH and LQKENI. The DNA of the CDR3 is TGTGCCAGCTCACCACCTTCAGTGAACACTGAAGCTTTCTTT. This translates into CASSPPSVNTEAFF.

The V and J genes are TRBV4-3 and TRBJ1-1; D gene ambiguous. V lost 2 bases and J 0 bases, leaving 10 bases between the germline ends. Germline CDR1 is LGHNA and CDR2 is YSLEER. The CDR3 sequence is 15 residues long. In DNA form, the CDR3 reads TGCGCCAGCAGCCAATCTTTCAGGTTGAACACTGAAGCTTTCTTT. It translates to CASSQSFRLNTEAFF.

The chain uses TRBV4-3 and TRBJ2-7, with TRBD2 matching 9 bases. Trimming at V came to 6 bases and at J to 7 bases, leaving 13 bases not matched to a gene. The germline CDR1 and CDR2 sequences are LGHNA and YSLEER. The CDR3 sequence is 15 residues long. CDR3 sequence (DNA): TGCGCCAGCAGGAAACCGGGACTAGCAGGGTGGGAGCAGTACTTC. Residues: CASRKPGLAGWEQYF.

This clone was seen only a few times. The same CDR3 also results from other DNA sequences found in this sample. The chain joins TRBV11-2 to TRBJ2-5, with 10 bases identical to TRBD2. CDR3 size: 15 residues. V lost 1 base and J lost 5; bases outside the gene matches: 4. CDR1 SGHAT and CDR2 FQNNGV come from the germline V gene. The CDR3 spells CASSLGSSGGETQYF. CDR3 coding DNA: TGTGCCAGCAGCTTAGGTTCTAGCGGGGGCGAGACCCAGTACTTC.

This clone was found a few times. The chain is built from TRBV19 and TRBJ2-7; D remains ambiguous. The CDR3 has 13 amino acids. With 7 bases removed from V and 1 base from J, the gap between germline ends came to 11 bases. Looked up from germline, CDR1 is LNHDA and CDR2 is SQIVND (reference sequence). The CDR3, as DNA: TGTGCCAGTAAAAAAGGGCCATCCTACGAGCAGTACTTC. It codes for CASKKGPSYEQYF.